The sequence of this T cell receptor beta chain was determined in a study of blood T cell repertoires in COVID-19. Study background: Acute-phase and convalescent COVID-19 samples originated in the United States, Italy and Spain. Nucleic acid was either cDNA or gDNA, and it came from T cells, B-cell-depleted T cells, or PBMCs.

The authors' processing: Reference gene primer amplification gave estimated nucleated cell counts. Assay used: immunoSEQ multiplex PCR; TCRdb lists only in-frame clones, some missing. V and J calls and clone size come straight from that table; D and trimming were deduced from the DNA. The top ten hold about 3.9% of the sample, which has around 150,000 clones, approximately 73% seen once. Sequenced: peripheral blood. This receptor was obtained from a man in his fifties or sixties with acute or convalescent COVID-19.

In DNA form, the CDR3 reads TGCGCCAGCAGCTTCTTCGGACTAGCGGGAGGGCCGAACACCGGGGAGCTGTTTTTT. Protein sequence: CASSFFGLAGGPNTGELFF. The chain links TRBV5-1 to TRBJ2-2, with 15 bases fitting TRBD2. The J segment lost 0 bases and the V segment lost 2 bases, leaving 5 bases of the junction unmatched. Germline-derived CDR1 and CDR2 are SGHRS and YFSETQ. The CDR3 loop spans 19 amino acids. Based on the CDR3 plus reference TRBV5-1 and TRBJ2-2, the full variable domain is KAGVTQTPRYLIKTRGQQVTLSCSPISGHRSVSWYQQTPGQGLQFLFEYFSETQRNKGNFPGRFSGRQFSNSRSEMNVSTLELGDSALYLCASSFFGLAGGPNTGELFFGEGSRLTVL.